The clone carrying this T cell receptor (beta chain) was detected many times. Its antigen is as yet unknown. Trimming took 5 bases from V and 0 from J, leaving 10 bases between them. This CDR3 spans 15 amino acids. The germline V gene encodes CDR1 SGHTA and CDR2 FQGNSA. This sample was included in a study of CD8 T cells in ankylosing spondylitis. Study results and caveats: A motif of fewer than ten highly homologous TCR beta variants was seen as apparently characteristic of ankylosing spondylitis blood. As for the disease-linked clones, they showed a CD8+ phenotype and occurred at relatively low frequencies in peripheral blood. Earlier studies detected some motif variants in reactive arthritis synovial fluid and blood.

TCRdb processed the 5' RACE reads anew with MiXCR; each CDR3 protein has one entry. The data contain 200,000 to 300,000 distinct CDR3 sequences, approximately 9% of them singletons. The rearrangement uses TRBV7-2 and TRBJ2-2; D may be TRBD1 (6 bases). The sequence was collected from a male donor with ankylosing spondylitis or in good health (not recorded which). The material sequenced was blood, either unsorted or a sorted T cell fraction (not recorded which). The CDR3 sequence is CASSVRGANTGELFF. For the CDR3, the DNA is TGTGCCAGCAGCGTCAGGGGCGCGAACACCGGGGAGCTGTTTTTT.